This TCR beta chain is from a study of PD-1 blockade in classical Hodgkin lymphoma. Patients all relapsed after autologous stem cell transplantation, and there was variation in brentuximab vedotin exposure. General observations from the study: Newly diagnosed patients reportedly trailed healthy donors in baseline TCR diversity.

The CDR3 loop spans 15 amino acids. Per the germline V gene, CDR1 is GTSNPN and CDR2 is SVGIG (reference sequence). V lost 4 bases and J 6 bases, leaving 16 bases between the germline ends. This clone was found a few times. Its antigen is still unknown. Assay: immunoSEQ multiplex PCR; the TCRdb copy retains only in-frame clones and omits some. The repertoire holds about 13,000 clones, roughly 86% seen once, with approximately 35% in the top ten. J is TRBJ2-6 and V is TRBV30; no definite D call. Sequenced material: peripheral blood mononuclear cells (PBMCs), taken at baseline. This receptor was taken from a human donor with classical Hodgkin lymphoma. The DNA for the CDR3 is TGTGCCTGGACTAGTAAGGGTTTTGAGGCCAACGTCCTGACTTTC. Its protein product is CAWTSKGFEANVLTF. The whole variable domain, remainder taken from reference TRBV30 and TRBJ2-6, is SQTIHQWPATLVQPVGSPLSLECTVEGTSNPNLYWYRQAAGRGLQLLFYSVGIGQISSEVPQNLSASRPQDRQFILSSKKLLLSDSGFYLCAWTSKGFEANVLTFGAGSRLTVL.